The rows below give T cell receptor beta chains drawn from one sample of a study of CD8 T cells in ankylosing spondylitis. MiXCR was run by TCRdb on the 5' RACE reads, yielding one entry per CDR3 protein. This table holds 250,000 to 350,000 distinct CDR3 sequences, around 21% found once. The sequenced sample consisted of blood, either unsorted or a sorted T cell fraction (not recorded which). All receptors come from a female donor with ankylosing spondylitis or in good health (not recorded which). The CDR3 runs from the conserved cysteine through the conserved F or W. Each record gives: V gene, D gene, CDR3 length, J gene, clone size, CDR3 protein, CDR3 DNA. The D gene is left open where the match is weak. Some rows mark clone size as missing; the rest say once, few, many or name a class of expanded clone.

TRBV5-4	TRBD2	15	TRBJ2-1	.	CASSLGVAGYNEQFF	TGTGCCAGCAGCTTGGGGGTAGCGGGCTACAATGAGCAGTTCTTC
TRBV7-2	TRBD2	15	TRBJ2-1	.	CASSYEREINNEQFF	TGTGCCAGCAGTTATGAGCGGGAGATCAACAATGAGCAGTTCTTC
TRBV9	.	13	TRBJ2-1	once	CASSFRDLNEQFF	TGTGCCAGCAGCTTCCGGGACCTCAATGAGCAGTTCTTC
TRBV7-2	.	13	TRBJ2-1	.	CASSLRGREIQFF	TGTGCCAGCAGCTTGAGGGGGCGGGAGATACAGTTCTTC
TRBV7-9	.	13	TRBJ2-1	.	CASSLRQGGEQFF	TGTGCCAGCAGCTTACGACAGGGAGGCGAGCAGTTCTTC
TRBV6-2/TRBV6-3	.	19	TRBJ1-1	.	CASSWRGAGVSGGNTEAFF	TGTGCCAGCAGTTGGCGGGGGGCTGGGGTCTCAGGTGGGAACACTGAAGCTTTCTTT
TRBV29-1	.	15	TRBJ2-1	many	CSVEGRGATYNEQFF	TGCAGCGTCGAGGGTCGAGGGGCTACCTACAATGAGCAGTTCTTC
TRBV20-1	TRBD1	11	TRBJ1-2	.	CSATLGTASPF	TGCAGTGCTACCCTCGGGACAGCTAGCCCCTTC
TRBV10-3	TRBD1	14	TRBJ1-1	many	CAISEPRQGTEAFF	TGTGCCATCAGTGAGCCGAGACAGGGCACTGAAGCTTTCTTT
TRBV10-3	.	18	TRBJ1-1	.	CAISDLKRLTGDNTEAFF	TGTGCCATCAGTGATTTAAAGCGCTTAACAGGCGATAACACTGAAGCTTTCTTT
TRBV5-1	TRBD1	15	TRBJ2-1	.	CASSLGDRVNNEQFF	TGCGCCAGCAGCCTGGGGGACAGGGTAAACAATGAGCAGTTCTTC
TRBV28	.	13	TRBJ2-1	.	CASSLTQNNEQFF	TGTGCCAGCAGTTTGACCCAGAACAATGAGCAGTTCTTC
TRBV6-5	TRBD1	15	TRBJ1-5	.	CASSSGQGVERPQHF	TGTGCCAGCAGTTCTGGACAGGGGGTAGAACGGCCCCAGCATTTT
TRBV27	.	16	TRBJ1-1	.	CASRLNGQGSNTEAFF	TGTGCCAGCAGACTCAATGGGCAGGGGTCGAACACTGAAGCTTTCTTT
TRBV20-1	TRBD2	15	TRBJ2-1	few	CSARDGGSSYNEQFF	TGCAGTGCTAGAGATGGCGGGAGCTCCTACAATGAGCAGTTCTTC
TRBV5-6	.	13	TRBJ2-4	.	CASSWGLMDIQYF	TGTGCCAGCAGCTGGGGGCTTATGGACATTCAGTACTTC
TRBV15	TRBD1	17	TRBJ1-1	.	CATSRDHRTGYYTEAFF	TGTGCCACCAGCAGAGATCACAGGACAGGGTATTACACTGAAGCTTTCTTT
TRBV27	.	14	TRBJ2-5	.	CASSHQTSLETQYF	TGTGCCAGCAGTCACCAGACTAGTTTGGAGACCCAGTACTTC
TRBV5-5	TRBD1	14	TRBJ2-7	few	CASRAGTVVGEQYF	TGTGCCAGCAGAGCAGGGACAGTAGTCGGGGAGCAGTACTTC
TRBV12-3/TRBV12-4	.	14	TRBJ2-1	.	CASNLRGSDIEQFF	TGTGCCAGCAACCTGAGGGGGTCCGATATTGAGCAGTTCTTC
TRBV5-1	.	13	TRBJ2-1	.	CASSTQGINEQFF	TGCGCCAGCAGCACTCAAGGAATCAATGAGCAGTTCTTC
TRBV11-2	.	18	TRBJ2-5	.	CASTRGAGGAPKSETQYF	TGTGCCAGCACCCGGGGGGCAGGGGGTGCCCCCAAGTCAGAGACCCAGTACTTC
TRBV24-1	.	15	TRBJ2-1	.	CATSDIVTGVDEQFF	TGTGCCACCAGTGATATAGTAACGGGAGTGGATGAGCAGTTCTTC
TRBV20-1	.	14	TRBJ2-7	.	CSASHAGTPYEQYF	TGCAGTGCTAGTCATGCCGGGACTCCCTACGAGCAGTACTTC
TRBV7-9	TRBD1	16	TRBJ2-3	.	CASSPDRGLSTDTQYF	TGTGCCAGCAGCCCTGACAGGGGCCTCTCCACAGATACGCAGTATTTT
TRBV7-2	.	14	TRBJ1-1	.	CASSTYREYTEAFF	TGTGCCAGCAGCACATACAGGGAATACACTGAAGCTTTCTTT
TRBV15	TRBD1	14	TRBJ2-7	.	CATSRVRGRDEQYF	TGTGCCACCAGCAGAGTCAGGGGGCGCGACGAGCAGTACTTC
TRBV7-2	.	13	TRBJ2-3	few	CATLGGYTDTQYF	TGTGCCACCCTAGGGGGATACACAGATACGCAGTATTTT
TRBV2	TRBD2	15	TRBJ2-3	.	CASSELAGVTDTQYF	TGTGCCAGCAGTGAACTAGCGGGGGTCACAGATACGCAGTATTTT
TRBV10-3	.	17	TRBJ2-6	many	CAISDTGDPSGANVLTF	TGTGCCATCAGTGATACAGGTGATCCCTCTGGGGCCAACGTCCTGACTTTC
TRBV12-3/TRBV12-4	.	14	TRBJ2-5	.	CASSHSGLGETQYF	TGTGCCAGCAGTCACAGCGGGCTGGGAGAGACCCAGTACTTC
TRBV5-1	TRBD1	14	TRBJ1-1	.	CASSFTGAGTEAFF	TGCGCCAGCAGCTTCACAGGGGCGGGGACTGAAGCTTTCTTT
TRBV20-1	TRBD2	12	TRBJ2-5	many	CSAGREGETQYF	TGCAGTGCTGGGCGGGAGGGAGAGACCCAGTACTTC
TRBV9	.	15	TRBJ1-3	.	CASSKTGGSGNTIYF	TGTGCCAGCAGCAAAACAGGCGGCTCTGGAAACACCATATATTTT
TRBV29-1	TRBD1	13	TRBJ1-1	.	CSVDPQGAAKAFF	TGCAGCGTGGACCCACAGGGGGCAGCGAAGGCTTTCTTT
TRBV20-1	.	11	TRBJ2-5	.	CSASGARAQYF	TGCAGTGCTAGCGGCGCGAGGGCCCAGTACTTC
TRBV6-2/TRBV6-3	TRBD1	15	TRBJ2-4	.	CASSSRDRGRLDQYF	TGTGCCAGCAGTTCCCGGGACAGGGGGAGACTGGATCAGTACTTC
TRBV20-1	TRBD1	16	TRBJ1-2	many	CSARATRDRGHYGYTF	TGCAGTGCTAGAGCCACCCGGGACAGGGGGCACTATGGCTACACCTTC
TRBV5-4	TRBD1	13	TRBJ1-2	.	CASSFKGANGYTF	TGTGCCAGCAGCTTCAAGGGGGCGAATGGCTACACCTTC
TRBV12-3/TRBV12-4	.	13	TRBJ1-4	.	CASSLAGVEKLFF	TGTGCCAGCAGTTTGGCAGGGGTTGAAAAACTGTTTTTT
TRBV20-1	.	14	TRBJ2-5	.	CSARDLRGRETQYF	TGCAGTGCTAGAGATTTGAGGGGTAGAGAGACCCAGTACTTC
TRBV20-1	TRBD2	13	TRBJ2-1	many	CSAPRLALVEQFF	TGCAGTGCGCCTAGACTAGCTCTGGTTGAGCAGTTCTTC
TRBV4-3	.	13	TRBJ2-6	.	CASSQGRLGVLTF	TGCGCCAGCAGCCAGGGGAGACTAGGGGTCCTGACTTTC
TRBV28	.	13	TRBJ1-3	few	CASSNPGPGSIYF	TGTGCCAGCAGCAATCCGGGCCCGGGGTCCATATATTTT
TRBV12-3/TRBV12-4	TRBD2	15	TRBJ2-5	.	CASSSRLAGQETQYF	TGTGCCAGCAGTTCAAGACTAGCGGGACAAGAGACCCAGTACTTC
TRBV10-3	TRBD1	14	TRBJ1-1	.	CAIRDRAANTEAFF	TGTGCCATCCGGGACAGGGCGGCGAACACTGAAGCTTTCTTT
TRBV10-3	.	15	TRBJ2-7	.	CAISGASGSTHEQYF	TGTGCCATCAGTGGGGCCTCAGGGTCCACCCACGAGCAGTACTTC
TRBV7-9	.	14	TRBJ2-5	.	CASSLSSFQETQYF	TGTGCCAGCAGCTTAAGCAGCTTCCAAGAGACCCAGTACTTC
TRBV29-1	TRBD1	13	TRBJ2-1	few	CSATGTGGGEQFF	TGCAGCGCGACCGGGACAGGGGGAGGTGAGCAGTTCTTC
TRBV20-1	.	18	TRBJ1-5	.	CGAQGGGGGEMNNQPQHF	TGCGGAGCCCAAGGGGGAGGGGGGGGCGAGATGAACAATCAGCCCCAGCATTTT
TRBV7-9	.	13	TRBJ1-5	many	CASSLSRDQPQHF	TGTGCCAGCAGCTTGAGTCGGGATCAGCCCCAGCATTTT
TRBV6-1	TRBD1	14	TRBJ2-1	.	CASRTGFSYNEQFF	TGTGCCAGCAGGACAGGGTTTTCCTACAATGAGCAGTTCTTC
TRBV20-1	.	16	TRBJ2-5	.	CSARIYNRGVGETQYF	TGCAGTGCTAGAATCTACAATAGGGGAGTTGGAGAGACCCAGTACTTC
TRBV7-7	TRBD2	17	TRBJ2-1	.	CASSSISGSGQIDEQFF	TGTGCTAGCAGCTCCATTAGCGGGAGCGGTCAAATCGATGAGCAGTTCTTC